These 25 T cell receptor beta chains originate from one sample sequenced in a study of T cells in tuberculosis. Assay: immunoSEQ multiplex PCR; the TCRdb copy retains only in-frame clones and omits some. The sample lists roughly 44,000 clones, 90% to 95% seen once, with 6% to 8% in the top ten. The sample was PBMCs. These receptors were collected from a donor aged 10-29 years with latent tuberculosis or without tuberculosis infection.

This rearrangement joins TRBV5-1 to TRBJ1-6; D is perhaps TRBD1 (5 bases). Germline assignment: CDR1 SGHRS and CDR2 YFSETQ. CDR3 length equals 15 residues. V gave up 3 bases and J gave up 8 bases, with 15 bases separating them. The CDR3 bases are TGCGCCAGCAGCTGGAGGGGTACTTCAGATTCACCCCTCCACTTT. Protein product: CASSWRGTSDSPLHF.

The V call is TRBV29-1, the J call TRBJ2-7; TRBD2 is a possible D gene (5 bases). Trimming removed 2 bases at V and 3 bases at J, with 8 bases between. There are 12 residues in the CDR3. Germline CDR1 and CDR2: SQVTM and ANQGSEA. The CDR3 bases are TGCAGCGTTGAAATAGGAGGCTACGAGCAGTACTTC. This codes for CSVEIGGYEQYF.

The chain carries TRBV29-1 and TRBJ2-7; TRBD2 matches at 16 bases. The CDR3 covers 20 residues. Per germline, CDR1 SQVTM and CDR2 ANQGSEA. The J segment lost 1 base and the V segment lost 5 bases, leaving 17 bases of the junction unmatched. For the CDR3, the DNA is TGCAGCGTTACCCTACCGGGACTAGCGGGGGGGCAGGTTTGGTCCTACGAGCAGTACTTC. Translating it yields CSVTLPGLAGGQVWSYEQYF.

V and J are TRBV25-1 and TRBJ2-2; D uncertain. This CDR3 contains 12 residues. V dropped 2 bases and J dropped 8 bases, with 6 bases sitting between them. Germline-derived CDR1 and CDR2 are MGHDK and SYGVNS. The CDR3 DNA reads as TGTGCCAGCAGTGAACGAGCTGGGGAGCTGTTTTTT. This encodes CASSERAGELFF.

V is TRBV21-1 and J is TRBJ2-1; TRBD2, the table's D call, lacks a check against the DNA. TRBV21-1 is recorded as a pseudogene. This CDR3 comprises 19 residues. The CDR3 spells CASSKGVEWDSRPYNEQFF. DNA for the CDR3: TGTGCCAGCAGCAAAGGGGTCGAATGGGACTCACGGCCCTACAATGAGCAGTTCTTC.

The rearrangement links TRBV4-1 to TRBJ2-7; weak D call: TRBD1 (6 bases). The CDR3 consists of 16 residues. Trimming removed 0 bases at V and 2 bases at J, with 14 bases between. The germline gives CDR1 MGHRA, CDR2 YSYEKL. CDR3: CASSQEGQGPTYEQYF. The CDR3 coding sequence is TGCGCCAGCAGCCAAGAGGGGCAGGGGCCGACCTACGAGCAGTACTTC.

The chain is built from TRBV7-2 and TRBJ2-5; 14 bases agree with TRBD2. CDR3 length: 17 amino acids. Germline V gene sequence: CDR1 SGHTA, CDR2 FQGNSA. Unmatched junction bases numbered 9, after V lost 4 bases and J lost 5 bases. CDR3 coding DNA: TGTGCCAGCAGCTCCTACCCGGGACTAGCGGGAGTGGAGACCCAGTACTTC. Amino acids: CASSSYPGLAGVETQYF.

In its sample, this clone was seen once. The chain employs TRBV11-3 and TRBJ2-3; D may be TRBD1 (5 bases). V lost 1 base to trimming and J lost 6 bases, with 11 bases between them. Germline CDR1 SGHNT, CDR2 YENEEA. This CDR3 is built from 14 residues. The CDR3 DNA reads as TGTGCCAGCAGCTTAGTGGCAGGGCAGGATACGCAGTATTTT. Translating gives CASSLVAGQDTQYF.

CDR3 in DNA: TGTGCCAGCAGTCCAGGACTAGATGATGAGCAGTTCTTC. It codes for CASSPGLDDEQFF. V and J are TRBV6-5 and TRBJ2-1; 7 nucleotides line up with TRBD2. V was clipped by 5 bases and J by 8 bases; unmatched bases: 6. Germline CDR1 is MNHEY and CDR2 is SVGAGI. The CDR3 runs to 13 residues.

CDR3 protein: CASSGPTGGAAYEQYF. CDR3 sequence (DNA): TGTGCCAGCAGTGGCCCGACAGGGGGCGCCGCCTACGAGCAGTACTTC. The chain is built from TRBV6-6 and TRBJ2-7, with 10 bases lining up with TRBD1. The germline V gene encodes CDR1 MNHNY and CDR2 SVGAGI (reference sequence). Trimming cost V 5 bases and J 2 bases; bases outside gene matches: 9. The CDR3 length is 16 residues.

With regard to this clone: One end of the junction is discordant with germline, which a read error may explain. V gene TRBV9 combines with J gene TRBJ1-3; 7 bases align to TRBD1. Germline CDR1 is SGDLS and CDR2 is YYNGEE. The CDR3 spans 12 residues. The CDR3 loop is CASSDLGQVPSF. Written as DNA, the CDR3 is TGTGCCAGCAGCGACCTCGGACAGGTCCCCTCTTTT.

The chain employs TRBV11-2 and TRBJ1-2; 10 bases fit TRBD1. J lost 7 bases, V lost 4 bases, and 12 bases had no gene match. There are 16 residues in the CDR3. The germline V gene encodes CDR1 SGHAT and CDR2 FQNNGV. CDR3 nucleotides: TGTGCCAGCAGCTCGGGGACAGGGGACTACCTATCTGGCTACACCTTC. Translated: CASSSGTGDYLSGYTF.

The chain couples TRBV5-4 to TRBJ2-1, with 12 bases that match TRBD2. V lost 1 base and J lost 7; bases outside the gene matches: 3. This CDR3 region has 15 residues. In germline, CDR1 is SGHNT, CDR2 YYREEE (reference sequence). The CDR3 DNA reads TGTGCCAGCAGCTTGACTAGCGGGGGGCTGAATGAGCAGTTCTTC. Encoded protein: CASSLTSGGLNEQFF.

The J gene is TRBJ1-1, the V gene TRBV7-4; 8 positions agree with TRBD1. The CDR3 covers 14 residues. Looked up from germline, CDR1 is SGHVT and CDR2 is SQSDAQ. J was trimmed by 5 bases and V by 7 bases; bases with no gene match: 9. CDR3 DNA: TGTGCCAGCACTCAGGGGGCCCTTACGACTGAAGCTTTCTTT. It codes for CASTQGALTTEAFF.

The chain recombines TRBV5-1 with TRBJ2-3, with 8 nucleotides matching TRBD1. J gave up 2 bases and V 0 bases, and 8 bases lay outside the gene matches. This CDR3 region has 17 residues. CDR1 and CDR2 from the germline V gene are SGHRS and YFSETQ. The CDR3: CASSLAETGESTDTQYF. As DNA, the CDR3 is TGCGCCAGCAGCTTGGCCGAGACAGGGGAGTCCACAGATACGCAGTATTTT.

The chain links TRBV29-1 to TRBJ1-2; D uncertain. This CDR3 is 16 amino acids long. Germline assignment: CDR1 SQVTM and CDR2 ANQGSEA. V was shortened by 1 base and J by 0 bases, with 15 bases between the two germline ends. In DNA, the CDR3 is TGCAGCGTTGAAGGGGAGGGAGAAGGCGCTAACTATGGCTACACCTTC. It specifies CSVEGEGEGANYGYTF.

This clone appeared a single time. The gene calls are TRBV6-5 and TRBJ2-7; the match to TRBD1 covers 8 bases. The germline CDR1 and CDR2 sequences are MNHEY and SVGAGI. This CDR3 region has 16 residues. Germline trimming cut 0 bases from V and 5 bases from J; bases unmatched to any gene: 9. The CDR3 region is CASSYSIGQGVNEQYF. CDR3 nucleotide sequence: TGTGCCAGCAGTTACTCGATTGGACAGGGTGTGAACGAGCAGTACTTC.

The V call is TRBV19, the J call TRBJ1-1, with 9 bases identical to TRBD1. This CDR3 region has 15 residues. J lost 0 bases, V lost 7 bases, and 6 bases had no gene match. Germline V gives CDR1 LNHDA, CDR2 SQIVND (reference sequence). DNA of the CDR3: TGTGCCAGTAAGAAACAGGGGGCCATGAACACTGAAGCTTTCTTT. It yields the protein CASKKQGAMNTEAFF.

J is TRBJ1-1 and V is TRBV19; TRBD1 matches at 7 bases. There are 15 residues in the CDR3. Looked up from germline, CDR1 is LNHDA and CDR2 is SQIVND (reference sequence). J was trimmed by 0 bases and V by 7 bases; bases with no gene match: 8. The CDR3 DNA sequence: TGTGCCAGTACCATCGGGACAGCGTTGAACACTGAAGCTTTCTTT. This sequence encodes CASTIGTALNTEAFF. The full variable domain, with the rest looked up from reference TRBV19 and TRBJ1-1, is DGGITQSPKYLFRKEGQNVTLSCEQNLNHDAMYWYRQDPGQGLRLIYYSQIVNDFQKGDIAEGYSVSREKKESFPLTVTSAQKNPTAFYLCASTIGTALNTEAFFGQGTRLTVV.

The chain employs TRBV6-5 and TRBJ2-3; D uncertain. V was pared by 5 bases and J by 0 bases, with 9 bases between. There are 14 residues in the CDR3. Germline loops: CDR1 MNHEY, CDR2 SVGAGI. CDR3 DNA: TGTGCCAGCAGTCTGGCCCATAGCACAGATACGCAGTATTTT. This gives the protein CASSLAHSTDTQYF.

This chain links TRBV7-8 with TRBJ2-1; 12 nucleotides agree with TRBD2. This CDR3 is built from 17 residues. Germline values: CDR1 SGHVS, CDR2 FQNEAQ. The junction had 10 bases not matched to a gene; V was cut back by 5 bases and J by 5 bases. CDR3: CASSPRGLAGGHNEQFF. In DNA, the CDR3 is TGTGCCAGCAGCCCTCGAGGGCTAGCGGGGGGGCACAATGAGCAGTTCTTC.

The gene calls are TRBV11-2 and TRBJ2-7; 7 bases match TRBD1. Per the germline V gene, CDR1 is SGHAT and CDR2 is FQNNGV. The V and J ends lost 0 bases and 4 bases, in that order; junction bases with no gene match: 15. The CDR3 contains 18 residues. CDR3 protein: CASSLEIAFGQVGYEQYF. CDR3 bases: TGTGCCAGCAGCTTAGAAATTGCTTTCGGACAGGTGGGGTACGAGCAGTACTTC.

The chain recombines TRBV5-6 with TRBJ2-2; the match to TRBD2 covers 7 bases. The CDR3 has 16 amino acids. The germline V gene encodes CDR1 SGHDT and CDR2 YYEEEE. Trimming removed 0 bases from V and 2 bases from J; junction bases left unmatched: 4. Written as DNA, the CDR3 is TGTGCCAGCAGCTTGGGGGCGGGGGTAAACACCGGGGAGCTGTTTTTT. Translating it yields CASSLGAGVNTGELFF.

The chain carries TRBV7-2 and TRBJ1-2, with a tentative D call TRBD1 (5 bases). The CDR3 extends over 11 amino acids. The V gene's germline CDR1 is SGHTA and CDR2 FQGNSA. Trimming took off 5 bases at V and 8 bases at J, with 9 bases between the two ends. The CDR3 nucleotides are TGTGCCAGCAGCGTGGGACTCGGCTACACCTTC. Translation gives CASSVGLGYTF.

CDR3 sequence: CASSFGLIQTSTDTQYF. The CDR3 region has the DNA TGTGCCAGCAGTTTCGGACTAATACAAACTAGCACAGATACGCAGTATTTT. The chain is built from TRBV5-6 and TRBJ2-3; TRBD2 might be the D (6 bases). Germline values: CDR1 SGHDT, CDR2 YYEEEE. The V end was cut by 5 bases, the J end by 0 bases, with 19 bases between. The CDR3 runs to 17 residues.